This T cell receptor beta chain came from a study of blood T cell repertoires in COVID-19. Study information: Sources were T cells, B-cell-depleted T cells, or PBMCs; the material itself was cDNA or gDNA.

The repertoire was sequenced with immunoSEQ multiplex PCR; TCRdb's copy has only in-frame clones and lacks some. The data contain 250,000 or so clones, roughly 88% of them singletons. This receptor was taken from a woman in her 30s with acute or convalescent COVID-19. Sequencing was performed on peripheral blood.

CDR3 in DNA: TGTGCCACCAGTCAACAGGGCTTTAATCAGCCCCAGCATTTT. Amino acid sequence: CATSQQGFNQPQHF. The chain uses TRBV24-1 and TRBJ1-5; tentative D call: TRBD1 (6 bases). The V gene's germline CDR1 is KGHDR and CDR2 SFDVKD. Trimming left V 6 bases short and J 4 bases short, with 12 bases between. The CDR3 is 14 amino acids.